This T cell receptor (beta chain) was recovered during a study of CD8+CD57+ T cells in acquired aplastic anemia. Looking at the study overall: Sorting CD4+ and CD8+ cells gave DNA averaging approximately 3 ug.

Trimming cost V 3 bases and J 0 bases, with 6 bases left between them. This CDR3 region has 13 residues. Germline loops: CDR1 WNHNN, CDR2 SYGVQD (reference sequence). This clonotype was seen a single time. CDR3 and TCR beta VDJ profiling relied on a genomic DNA template. Via MiXCR, TCRdb re-called the reads, giving one row per CDR3 protein. The sample includes some 180,000 distinct CDR3 sequences, just over 45% of them seen just once. The chain recombines TRBV10-1 with TRBJ2-7; D is ambiguous. The material sequenced was sorted CD4+, CD8+, or CD8+CD57+ T cells (not recorded which) from PBMCs. This sequence was found in a human donor in good health. Written as DNA, the CDR3 is TGCGCCAGCAGTGATCCTCACTCCTACGAGCAGTACTTC. It is translated as CASSDPHSYEQYF.